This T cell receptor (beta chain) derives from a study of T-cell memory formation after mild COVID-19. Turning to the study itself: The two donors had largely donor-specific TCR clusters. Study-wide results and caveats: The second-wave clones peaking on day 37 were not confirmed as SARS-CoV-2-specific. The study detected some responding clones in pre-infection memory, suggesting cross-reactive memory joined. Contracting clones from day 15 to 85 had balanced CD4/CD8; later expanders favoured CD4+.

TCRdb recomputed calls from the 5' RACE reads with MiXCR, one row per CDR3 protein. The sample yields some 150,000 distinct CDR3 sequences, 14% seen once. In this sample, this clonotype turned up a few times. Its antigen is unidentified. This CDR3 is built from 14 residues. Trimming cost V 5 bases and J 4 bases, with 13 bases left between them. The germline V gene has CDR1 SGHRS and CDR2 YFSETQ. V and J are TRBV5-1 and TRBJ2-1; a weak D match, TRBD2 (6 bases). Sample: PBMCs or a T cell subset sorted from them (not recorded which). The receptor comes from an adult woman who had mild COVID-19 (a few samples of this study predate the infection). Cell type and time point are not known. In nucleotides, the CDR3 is TGCGCCAGCAGGTGGACGGGACTTTACAATGAGCAGTTCTTC. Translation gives CASRWTGLYNEQFF. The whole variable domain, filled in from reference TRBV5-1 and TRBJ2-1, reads KAGVTQTPRYLIKTRGQQVTLSCSPISGHRSVSWYQQTPGQGLQFLFEYFSETQRNKGNFPGRFSGRQFSNSRSEMNVSTLELGDSALYLCASRWTGLYNEQFFGPGTRLTVL.